The rows below give T cell receptor beta chains drawn from one sample of a study of T cells after yellow fever vaccination. MiXCR, run by TCRdb on the 5' RACE reads, gives a single entry per CDR3 protein. This table has roughly 320,000 distinct CDR3 sequences, around 10% appearing once. The sample in question was CD4+ T cells sorted from PBMCs, obtained 45 days after the yellow fever booster vaccination. These receptor sequences come from a man aged 18 to 35 who received the YFV17D yellow fever vaccine. The CDR3 runs from the conserved cysteine through the conserved F or W. A D gene is named only where the DNA matches it firmly. Expanded clones get a size class; other rows say once, few or many, or leave the size out.

CDR3 DNA: TGCAGCGTTGACAGGGATCGGACTGAAGCTTTCTTT
CDR3 protein: CSVDRDRTEAFF
clone size: NA
V gene: TRBV29-1
D gene: NA
J gene: TRBJ1-1

CDR3 DNA: TGTGCCAGCAGTACCGGGACGGCGAACACTGAAGCTTTCTTT
CDR3 protein: CASSTGTANTEAFF
clone size: few
V gene: TRBV7-2
D gene: NA
J gene: TRBJ1-1

CDR3 DNA: TGCGCCAGCAGCTTTGCTGGGGATTCGGCCTCACCCCTCCACTTT
CDR3 protein: CASSFAGDSASPLHF
clone size: few
V gene: TRBV5-1
D gene: NA
J gene: TRBJ1-6

CDR3 DNA: TGTGCCATCAGTGAGTCTGTCGGAGACAATCAGCCCCAGCATTTT
CDR3 protein: CAISESVGDNQPQHF
clone size: few
V gene: TRBV10-3
D gene: NA
J gene: TRBJ1-5

CDR3 DNA: TGCAGTGCTAGATCCCATTCACGGTCGCTTCTGACACCCCTCCACTTT
CDR3 protein: CSARSHSRSLLTPLHF
clone size: few
V gene: TRBV20-1
D gene: NA
J gene: TRBJ1-6

CDR3 DNA: TGTGCCAGCAGCTTTTCTAGGGATGGCTACACCTTC
CDR3 protein: CASSFSRDGYTF
clone size: NA
V gene: TRBV5-6
D gene: NA
J gene: TRBJ1-2

CDR3 DNA: TGTGCCAGCAGTACGACAGGCTCCGCAGATACGCAGTATTTT
CDR3 protein: CASSTTGSADTQYF
clone size: few
V gene: TRBV6-5
D gene: NA
J gene: TRBJ2-3

CDR3 DNA: TGCGCCAGCAGCCAAGCACACAGGGGTGATTCACCCCTCCACTTT
CDR3 protein: CASSQAHRGDSPLHF
clone size: few
V gene: TRBV4-1
D gene: TRBD1
J gene: TRBJ1-6

CDR3 DNA: TGTGCCAGCAGCCTACCCCCGACAGCGAACACTGAAGCTTTCTTT
CDR3 protein: CASSLPPTANTEAFF
clone size: NA
V gene: TRBV7-6
D gene: NA
J gene: TRBJ1-1

CDR3 DNA: TGTGCCAGCAGCTCTAACAGAAACACCATATATTTT
CDR3 protein: CASSSNRNTIYF
clone size: NA
V gene: TRBV7-2
D gene: NA
J gene: TRBJ1-3

CDR3 DNA: TGTGCCGCGACGGCGGGGGGAAGGGCGCAGTATTTT
CDR3 protein: CAATAGGRAQYF
clone size: few
V gene: TRBV28
D gene: TRBD2
J gene: TRBJ2-3

CDR3 DNA: TGTGGAAAGAGAAGAAAGTGGGACAGGGAGGCGTTGGACACTGAAGCTTTCTTT
CDR3 protein: CGKRRKWDREALDTEAFF
clone size: few
V gene: TRBV10-3
D gene: TRBD1
J gene: TRBJ1-1

CDR3 DNA: TGCAGTGCTAGAGACCCTAGGGGCACCGGGGAGCTGTTTTTT
CDR3 protein: CSARDPRGTGELFF
clone size: NA
V gene: TRBV20-1
D gene: NA
J gene: TRBJ2-2

CDR3 DNA: TGCAGTGCTCAAAAGGCTGAGCAGTTCTTC
CDR3 protein: CSAQKAEQFF
clone size: few
V gene: TRBV20-1
D gene: NA
J gene: TRBJ2-1

CDR3 DNA: TGTGCCAGCAGCTTAGTTGCGTCACACAATGAGCAGTTCTTC
CDR3 protein: CASSLVASHNEQFF
clone size: few
V gene: TRBV7-2
D gene: NA
J gene: TRBJ2-1

CDR3 DNA: TGTGCCAGTAGTATTACTAGCGGGGCCACCGGGGAGCTGTTTTTT
CDR3 protein: CASSITSGATGELFF
clone size: few
V gene: TRBV19
D gene: TRBD2
J gene: TRBJ2-2

CDR3 DNA: TGTGCCAGCAGCGTAGCCGGGGACCCCGGGGTTGAAGCTTTCTTT
CDR3 protein: CASSVAGDPGVEAFF
clone size: once
V gene: TRBV9
D gene: NA
J gene: TRBJ1-1

CDR3 DNA: TGTGCCAGCGGATACAGACAGAACTATGGCTACACCTTC
CDR3 protein: CASGYRQNYGYTF
clone size: NA
V gene: TRBV2
D gene: NA
J gene: TRBJ1-2

CDR3 DNA: TGTGCCAGCAGCTCTCTCGCGGACACCGGGGAGCTGTTTTTT
CDR3 protein: CASSSLADTGELFF
clone size: once
V gene: TRBV12-3/TRBV12-4
D gene: NA
J gene: TRBJ2-2

CDR3 DNA: TGTGCCAGCACCAGGGGACCCCTCGAGACCCAGTACTTC
CDR3 protein: CASTRGPLETQYF
clone size: few
V gene: TRBV2
D gene: NA
J gene: TRBJ2-5

CDR3 DNA: TGTGCCAGCCTCTATCGGGGGCATGGCTACACCTTC
CDR3 protein: CASLYRGHGYTF
clone size: many
V gene: TRBV6-6
D gene: NA
J gene: TRBJ1-2

CDR3 DNA: TGTGCCACCAGCAGTCCCCAGCCCTACAATGAGCAGTTCTTC
CDR3 protein: CATSSPQPYNEQFF
clone size: few
V gene: TRBV15
D gene: NA
J gene: TRBJ2-1

CDR3 DNA: TGCAGCGCCCTCGACAGGGCCAGGACAGATACGCAGTATTTT
CDR3 protein: CSALDRARTDTQYF
clone size: NA
V gene: TRBV29-1
D gene: TRBD1
J gene: TRBJ2-3

CDR3 DNA: TGTGCCAGCAGCCATACTAGCGGGGGTAACCAAGAGACCCAGTACTTC
CDR3 protein: CASSHTSGGNQETQYF
clone size: NA
V gene: TRBV9
D gene: TRBD2
J gene: TRBJ2-5

CDR3 DNA: TGTGCCAGCAGCTCCGGAGTAAACTACGAGCAGTACTTC
CDR3 protein: CASSSGVNYEQYF
clone size: NA
V gene: TRBV7-2
D gene: NA
J gene: TRBJ2-7

CDR3 DNA: TGTGCCAGCAGCGGGACCCGCTCGCTCTACAATGAGCAGTTCTTC
CDR3 protein: CASSGTRSLYNEQFF
clone size: NA
V gene: TRBV7-3
D gene: NA
J gene: TRBJ2-1

CDR3 DNA: TGTGCCAGCAGCTCCCGGGGGGGGACTACTGGCTACACCTTC
CDR3 protein: CASSSRGGTTGYTF
clone size: few
V gene: TRBV7-9
D gene: NA
J gene: TRBJ1-2

CDR3 DNA: TGCGCCAGCAGCCAAGATTGGGCAGAAGCCTATGGCTACACCTTC
CDR3 protein: CASSQDWAEAYGYTF
clone size: NA
V gene: TRBV4-3
D gene: NA
J gene: TRBJ1-2

CDR3 DNA: TGCAGCGTCCGCCTGACTAGTGCGAGCACAGATACGCAGTATTTT
CDR3 protein: CSVRLTSASTDTQYF
clone size: NA
V gene: TRBV29-1
D gene: NA
J gene: TRBJ2-3

CDR3 DNA: TGCAGTGCCCGGGAGGGGGGTCGAAACTATGGCTACACCTTC
CDR3 protein: CSAREGGRNYGYTF
clone size: many
V gene: TRBV20-1
D gene: NA
J gene: TRBJ1-2

CDR3 DNA: TGTGCCAGCGGGGTGGGAGGGGGCGCGACCAAAAACATTCAGTACTTC
CDR3 protein: CASGVGGGATKNIQYF
clone size: NA
V gene: TRBV6-5
D gene: NA
J gene: TRBJ2-4